The T cell receptor (beta chain) under discussion was sequenced for a study of response to subunit inactivated influenza vaccine. V was clipped by 5 bases and J by 5 bases; unmatched bases: 6. Germline V CDR1 and CDR2: MDHEN, SYDVKM. The CDR3 is 14 amino acids. TCRdb reprocessed the RT-PCR reads via MiXCR and lists one record per CDR3 protein. Of fewer than 400,000 distinct CDR3 sequences in the sample, roughly a fifth are singletons; the top ten hold roughly a tenth. Findings of the study overall: It was the authors' suggestion that each seasonal influenza vaccination recruits few new T cells.

On this clonotype itself: Antigen unknown.

The sequence came from a man aged 50 to 75 who received an inactivated influenza vaccine. The sample consisted of PBMCs from blood, taken 21 months after vaccination. The V and J genes are TRBV28 and TRBJ2-7; TRBD1 matches at 10 bases. The CDR3 here is CASSRDRGRNEQYF. The CDR3, as DNA: TGTGCCAGCAGTCGGGACAGGGGTCGTAACGAGCAGTACTTC.